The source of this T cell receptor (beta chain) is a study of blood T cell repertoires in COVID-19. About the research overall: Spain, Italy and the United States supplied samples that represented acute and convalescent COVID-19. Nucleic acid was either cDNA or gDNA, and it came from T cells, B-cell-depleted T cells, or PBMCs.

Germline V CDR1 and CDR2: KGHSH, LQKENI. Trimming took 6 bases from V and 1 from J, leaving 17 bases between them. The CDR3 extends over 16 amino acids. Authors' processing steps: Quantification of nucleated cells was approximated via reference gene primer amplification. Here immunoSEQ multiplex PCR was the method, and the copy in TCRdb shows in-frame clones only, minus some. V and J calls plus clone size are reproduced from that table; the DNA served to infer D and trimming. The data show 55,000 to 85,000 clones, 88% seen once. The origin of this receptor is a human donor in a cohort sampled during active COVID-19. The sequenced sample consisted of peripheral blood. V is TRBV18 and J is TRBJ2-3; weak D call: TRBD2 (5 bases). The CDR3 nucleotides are TGTGCCAGCTCCCGGGATCTTGCAGGTGGCACAGATACGCAGTATTTT. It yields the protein CASSRDLAGGTDTQYF.